The 20 T cell receptor beta chains listed next were all sequenced from one sample in a study of multiple sclerosis patients with progressive multifocal leukoencephalopathy. Time point: before natalizumab initiation. Repertoires were generated with immunoSEQ multiplex PCR, while TCRdb's copy carries only in-frame clones and drops some. This sample has more than 30,000 clones, with approximately 90% found just once. What was sequenced was PBMCs. The origin of the receptors is a human donor with multiple sclerosis.

The rearrangement uses TRBV27 and TRBJ2-2, with 12 bases fitting TRBD2. In germline, CDR1 is MNHEY, CDR2 SMNVEV (reference sequence). Germline trimming cut 3 bases from V and 5 bases from J; bases unmatched to any gene: 1. The CDR3 is 15 residues long. The CDR3 nucleotides are TGTGCCAGCAGTTTGACTAGCGGGAGTACCGGGGAGCTGTTTTTT. Translated, it gives CASSLTSGSTGELFF.

The chain combines TRBV2 with TRBJ1-1; D is unresolved. Germline-derived CDR1 and CDR2 are SNHLY and FYNNEI. The germline V and J ends were trimmed by 3 bases and 0 bases, with 8 bases remaining between them. This CDR3 comprises 14 residues. The CDR3 sequence: CASSETQMNTEAFF. The DNA of the CDR3 is TGTGCCAGCAGTGAGACCCAGATGAACACTGAAGCTTTCTTT.

The chain couples TRBV6-1 to TRBJ1-5, with 11 bases fitting TRBD1. This CDR3 is built from 14 residues. Germline CDR1 reads MNHNS; CDR2 reads SASEGT. V lost 7 bases and J lost 11; bases outside the gene matches: 10. The CDR3 protein is CASTADRGHAAQHF. The CDR3 coding sequence is TGTGCCAGCACTGCGGACAGGGGGCATGCGGCCCAGCATTTT.

This chain joins TRBV7-9 and TRBJ1-2, with 10 bases aligning to TRBD1. With 5 bases clipped from V and 6 bases from J, the junction kept 18 bases outside the gene matches. The CDR3 is made up of 18 amino acids. Germline V gene lookup returns CDR1 SEHNR and CDR2 FQNEAQ (reference sequence). The CDR3 spells CASSLRFRDRGHPDGYTF. The CDR3 DNA reads TGTGCCAGCAGCCTCCGCTTTAGGGACAGGGGTCATCCGGATGGCTACACCTTC.

The rearrangement uses TRBV11-2 and TRBJ2-7; TRBD1 aligns across 9 bases. Germline loops: CDR1 SGHAT, CDR2 FQNNGV. The CDR3 consists of 14 residues. The ends lost 5 bases at V and 7 bases at J; junction bases unmatched: 9. DNA of the CDR3: TGTGCCAGCAGCCCCAGACAGGGGGTAGGAGAGCAGTACTTC. This encodes CASSPRQGVGEQYF.

This sequence joins TRBV30 and TRBJ2-7; TRBD2 agrees at 7 bases. Per the germline V gene, CDR1 is GTSNPN and CDR2 is SVGIG (reference sequence). V lost 5 bases, J lost 4 bases, and 5 bases stayed unmatched. This CDR3 has 12 amino acids. The CDR3 region is CAWLGGEYEQYF. The DNA of the CDR3 is TGTGCCTGGTTGGGGGGGGAATACGAGCAGTACTTC.

The rearrangement joins TRBV7-9 to TRBJ2-2, with D hard to call. This CDR3 contains 16 residues. V lost 1 base to trimming and J lost 1 base, with 10 bases between them. Looked up from germline, CDR1 is SEHNR and CDR2 is FQNEAQ (reference sequence). The chain's CDR3 is CASSLVGLKNTGELFF. The CDR3 nucleotides read TGTGCCAGCAGCTTAGTCGGGCTTAAGAACACCGGGGAGCTGTTTTTT.

The chain links TRBV28 to TRBJ2-1; D is perhaps TRBD2 (5 bases). Trimming took off 3 bases at V and 2 bases at J, with 8 bases between the two ends. The CDR3 has 14 residues. Germline assignment: CDR1 MDHEN and CDR2 SYDVKM. The CDR3 reads CASSLEAPYNEQFF. The CDR3 coding sequence is TGTGCCAGCAGTTTGGAGGCTCCCTACAATGAGCAGTTCTTC.

This clone turned up a few times. The chain recombines TRBV7-6 with TRBJ1-3; TRBD1 aligns across 8 bases. This CDR3 comprises 14 residues. Germline V gene lookup returns CDR1 SGHVS and CDR2 FNYEAQ. Germline trimming cut 5 bases from V and 5 bases from J; bases unmatched to any gene: 5. CDR3 sequence: CASSGQGGRNTIYF. DNA for the CDR3: TGTGCCAGCAGCGGACAGGGAGGGAGAAACACCATATATTTT.

CDR3 bases: TGTGCCAGCAGTGCCGGGACAAGGGGGCGTCGGGGCACTGAAGCTTTCTTT. Protein: CASSAGTRGRRGTEAFF. The chain employs TRBV6-1 and TRBJ1-1; the match to TRBD1 covers 7 bases. J was trimmed by 4 bases and V by 4 bases; bases with no gene match: 15. This CDR3 is 17 amino acids long. Germline-derived CDR1 and CDR2 are MNHNS and SASEGT.

V is TRBV7-8 and J is TRBJ2-7, with TRBD2 matching over 7 bases. Germline CDR1 is SGHVS and CDR2 is FQNEAQ. V dropped 4 bases and J dropped 6; count of bases not matched to a gene: 9. The CDR3 loop spans 14 amino acids. In DNA form, the CDR3 reads TGTGCCAGCAGCTACCGCGGAGCGGGACCCGAGCAGTACTTC. It is translated as CASSYRGAGPEQYF.

The chain has TRBV27 and TRBJ2-2; no clear D gene. The length of the CDR3 is 13 residues. Trimming removed 3 bases at V and 9 bases at J, with 11 bases between. In germline, CDR1 is MNHEY, CDR2 SMNVEV (reference sequence). CDR3 protein: CASSLGSNRELFF. CDR3 sequence (DNA): TGTGCCAGCAGTTTGGGAAGTAACAGGGAGCTGTTTTTT.

V gene TRBV19 combines with J gene TRBJ2-2; a possible D gene is TRBD2 (5 bases). Looked up from germline, CDR1 is LNHDA and CDR2 is SQIVND (reference sequence). The CDR3 is 14 residues long. V was clipped by 1 base and J by 6 bases, with 9 bases between them. In DNA form, the CDR3 reads TGTGCCAGTAGTATAGCCACTAGGGCCGGGGAGCTGTTTTTT. Its protein is CASSIATRAGELFF.

CDR3 bases: TGTGCCACCAACGGGGGCAATCAGCCCCAGCATTTT. Protein: CATNGGNQPQHF. The genes are TRBV19 and TRBJ1-5, with D hard to call. The CDR3 runs 12 residues. V was trimmed by 10 bases and J by 2 bases, leaving 9 bases between them. Looked up from germline, CDR1 is LNHDA and CDR2 is SQIVND (reference sequence).

The chain carries TRBV6-5 and TRBJ1-2; D possibly corresponds to TRBD1 (5 bases). The V end lost 5 bases, the J end lost 1 base, and 14 bases lay between the germline ends. This CDR3 is 15 amino acids long. Germline CDR1 and CDR2: MNHEY and SVGAGI. In DNA, the CDR3 is TGTGCCAGCAGTACCTCTAGTCAGGGTAACTATGGCTACACCTTC. It is translated as CASSTSSQGNYGYTF.

Only one count was recorded for this clone. The junction departs from the called germline gene at one end, perhaps through a read error. The chain has TRBV7-2 and TRBJ2-7; the D gene is possibly TRBD2 (6 bases). The CDR3 is 16 residues long. Germline lookup yields CDR1 SGHTA and CDR2 FQGNSA. CDR3: CASSLRRGLSPYGQYF. As DNA, the CDR3 is TGTGCCAGCAGCTTACGTAGGGGACTCTCCCCCTACGGGCAGTACTTC.

This chain uses TRBV19 with TRBJ1-1, with 9 nucleotides matching TRBD1. The CDR3 runs 14 residues. The germline V gene has CDR1 LNHDA and CDR2 SQIVND (reference sequence). Germline trimming cut 8 bases from V and 4 bases from J; bases unmatched to any gene: 8. For the CDR3, the DNA is TGTGCCAGTGGAACACAGGGGGCGGCCACTGAAGCTTTCTTT. Residues: CASGTQGAATEAFF.

The CDR3 region is CAASGTNTGELFF. The CDR3 DNA reads as TGTGCCGCTAGCGGGACGAACACCGGGGAGCTGTTTTTT. The chain recombines TRBV25-1 with TRBJ2-2, with 9 bases aligning to TRBD2. Germline lookup yields CDR1 MGHDK and CDR2 SYGVNS. J lost 0 bases, V lost 11 bases, and 1 base had no gene match. This CDR3 has 13 amino acids.

This chain uses TRBV5-4 with TRBJ1-4; 7 positions match TRBD1. With 10 bases clipped from V and 7 bases from J, the junction kept 10 bases outside the gene matches. There are 13 residues in the CDR3. In germline, CDR1 is SGHNT, CDR2 YYREEE (reference sequence). CDR3 region: CAVAGTDREKLFF. In DNA, the CDR3 is TGTGCCGTTGCCGGGACAGATCGTGAAAAACTGTTTTTT.

The CDR3 DNA reads as TGCGCCAGCAGCCGGACCAGGGGAGAGGGCTCTGAAGCTTTCTTT. It encodes CASSRTRGEGSEAFF. The J gene is TRBJ1-1, the V gene TRBV4-3; TRBD1 is a possible D gene (6 bases). This CDR3 is 15 amino acids long. CDR1 and CDR2 (germline): LGHNA, YSLEER. V gave up 4 bases and J gave up 6 bases, with 18 bases separating them.